This TCR beta chain was captured in a study of T cell responses to AZD1222 COVID-19 vaccine. Study conclusions and caveats: Clonal diversity was possibly underestimated, and white British individuals and females predominated among donors.

As regards this clone: As yet, its antigen is unknown.

TCRdb keeps only in-frame clones here, not all; method: immunoSEQ multiplex PCR. The sample contains more than 110,000 clones, approximately 93% of which appear only once. CDR1 and CDR2 (germline): MNHEY, SVGAGI. Trimming took off 6 bases at V and 2 bases at J, with 4 bases between the two ends. The CDR3 covers 11 residues. The TCR sequence derives from an adult in good health. Specimen: peripheral blood, collected on day 0 of AZD1222 vaccination. This chain joins TRBV6-5 and TRBJ1-1; D gene ambiguous. CDR3 coding DNA: TGTGCCAGCAGGCCTAACACTGAAGCTTTCTTT. Protein: CASRPNTEAFF.